This T cell receptor beta chain originates from a study of blood T cell repertoires in COVID-19. Study summary: Samples taken during acute and convalescent COVID-19 were collected in the United States, Italy and Spain.

Between the trimmed V and J ends, which lost 2 bases and 4 bases, there was a span of 14 bases. The CDR3 sequence is 15 residues long. CDR1 is SGHTA and CDR2 is FQGNSA in the germline V gene. This table comes from immunoSEQ multiplex PCR, and its TCRdb copy is limited to in-frame clones, with some not included. The sample lists 250,000 to 300,000 clones, around 86% occurring once. The chain recombines TRBV7-2 with TRBJ1-2, with D perhaps TRBD1 (5 bases). The origin of this receptor is a man between 18 and 29 years old with active or convalescent COVID-19. The specimen was peripheral blood. In DNA, the CDR3 is TGTGCCAGCAGCTTATCGGGGGTTGGCTCCTATGGCTACACCTTC. Translation: CASSLSGVGSYGYTF.